This T cell receptor (beta chain) was identified during a study of beta chain features in type 1 diabetes. Findings and limits, study-wide: For Type 1 diabetes patients, all four CD4+ subsets carried TCRB CDR3s that were moderately but significantly shorter. There was a possibility that cDNA sequencing over-represented cells with high TCR expression. The study found fewer insertions and more deletions at VDJ junctions in type 1 diabetes patients.

Sorted populations were all over 98% pure. Expressed TCRB transcripts were sequenced after all isolated RNA was converted to cDNA. The repertoire was sequenced with immunoSEQ multiplex PCR; TCRdb's copy has only in-frame clones and lacks some. The profile shows 300,000 to 400,000 clones, around a tenth of them singletons. Regarding this clone: Antigen: not known.

The CDR3 consists of 15 residues. V lost 2 bases to trimming and J lost 8 bases, with 16 bases between them. Germline V CDR1 and CDR2: MGHRA, YSYEKL. The specimen sequenced was central memory CD4+ T cells from blood. The sequence came from a young man with type 1 diabetes. The chain couples TRBV4-1 to TRBJ2-1; D not resolved. The CDR3 DNA reads as TGCGCCAGCAGCCAATTGCCAAAGAGAAAGGATGAGCAGTTCTTC. Its translation is CASSQLPKRKDEQFF.